The next 14 T cell receptor beta chains were all read from a single sample in a study of T-cell reconstitution after alpha-beta-depleted transplantation in children listed by TCRdb under 2016. In light of the paper, this sample's treatment or condition label describes: allogeneic hematopoietic cell transplantation with graft depleted of TCRalphabeta T cells and CD19 B cells. The library was made by PCR. TCRdb lists the instrument as Illumina HiSeq 2500. TCR library preparation used molecular barcoding, with unique molecular identifiers applied to normalize quantification of the TCRbeta repertoire. The public reads were quality trimmed at Q25 with fastp and then assembled into clones with MiXCR by TCRdb, keeping productive beta chains. Identical CDR3 proteins give one entry, which carries the most common genes and DNA. The sample contains about 980,000 distinct CDR3 sequences, about 29% of them found a single time. The leading ten clones occupy about 28% of the sample.

The sequenced sample was PBMCs, mostly from graft donor cells, obtained 360 days after TCRalphabeta/CD19-depleted stem cell transplant. The receptor source for this set is a boy under two years old who had a stem cell transplant for SCID, so the T cells may come from the graft donor.

The V gene is TRBV6-5, the J gene TRBJ2-4, with D hard to call. The CDR3 is 16 residues long. Germline V CDR1 and CDR2: MNHEY, SVGAGI. V was trimmed by 2 bases and J by 0 bases, leaving 11 bases between them. CDR3 region: CASSYGQRVAKNIQYF. The CDR3 DNA sequence: TGTGCCAGCAGTTACGGGCAGAGAGTAGCCAAAAACATTCAGTACTTC.

This clonotype came up a few times. The J gene is TRBJ2-5, the V gene TRBV28; a possible D gene is TRBD2 (6 bases). V was shortened by 7 bases and J by 10 bases, with 19 bases between the two germline ends. This CDR3 region has 13 residues. The germline V gene has CDR1 MDHEN and CDR2 SYDVKM. The CDR3 loop reads CASTLPQRTIQYF. The CDR3 DNA reads as TGTGCCAGCACGCTTCCCCAAAGGACTATCCAGTACTTC.

This chain links TRBV7-6 with TRBJ2-5; 9 positions agree with TRBD2. The ends lost 2 bases at V and 2 bases at J; junction bases unmatched: 3. This CDR3 is built from 15 residues. Germline CDR1 reads SGHVS; CDR2 reads FNYEAQ. CDR3 sequence reads: CASSLMTSGQETQYF. For the CDR3, the DNA is TGTGCCAGCAGCTTAATGACTAGCGGACAAGAGACCCAGTACTTC.

This clonotype has a handful of counts. This sequence joins TRBV5-1 and TRBJ2-3, with TRBD1 as a possible D gene (6 bases). The ends were cut back, 3 bases at V and 5 bases at J, with 19 bases in the middle. CDR3 length: 16 residues. Germline V lookup: CDR1 SGHRS, CDR2 YFSETQ. The CDR3 protein is CASSSFVRGGLDTQYF. CDR3 in DNA: TGCGCCAGCAGCTCCTTCGTCCGTGGGGGCCTAGATACGCAGTATTTT.

This clonotype was observed a handful of times. CDR3 DNA sequence: TGCGCCAGCAGCCAAGCCCGATCCGGGACTACGCCCTACGAGCAGTACTTC. Residues: CASSQARSGTTPYEQYF. The rearrangement links TRBV4-3 to TRBJ2-7, with TRBD2 matching over 7 bases. CDR3 length: 17 residues. Germline CDR1 reads LGHNA; CDR2 reads YSLEER. Trimming removed 1 base from V and 2 bases from J; junction bases left unmatched: 11.

The chain combines TRBV24-1 with TRBJ1-4; 7 nucleotides line up with TRBD1. Trimming cost V 4 bases and J 0 bases; bases outside gene matches: 10. Germline-derived CDR1 and CDR2 are KGHDR and SFDVKD. The CDR3 is 18 amino acids. The CDR3 loop is CATSDISIQGATNEKLFF. The DNA of the CDR3 is TGTGCCACCAGTGACATCTCCATCCAGGGGGCAACTAATGAAAAACTGTTTTTT.

The genes are TRBV5-1 and TRBJ2-5; D call uncertain. Trimming pared 1 base from V and 5 bases from J, leaving 15 bases between. This CDR3 region has 15 residues. The germline CDR1 and CDR2 sequences are SGHRS and YFSETQ. CDR3 sequence: CASSLLVRVGETQYF. CDR3 sequence (DNA): TGCGCCAGCAGCTTGTTGGTTCGGGTGGGGGAGACCCAGTACTTC. The full variable domain, completed using reference TRBV5-1 and TRBJ2-5, is KAGVTQTPRYLIKTRGQQVTLSCSPISGHRSVSWYQQTPGQGLQFLFEYFSETQRNKGNFPGRFSGRQFSNSRSEMNVSTLELGDSALYLCASSLLVRVGETQYFGPGTRLLVL.

The chain links TRBV5-1 to TRBJ2-2; D unresolved. CDR1 and CDR2 from the germline V gene are SGHRS and YFSETQ. V shed 7 bases and J shed 1 base, with 11 bases lying between them. This CDR3 has 14 residues. The CDR3 region is CASGQTLNTGELFF. The CDR3 DNA sequence: TGCGCCAGCGGGCAGACCCTGAACACCGGGGAGCTGTTTTTT.

J is TRBJ2-2 and V is TRBV20-1; TRBD2 agrees at 9 bases. Germline V gene sequence: CDR1 DFQATT, CDR2 SNEGSKA (reference sequence). The V gene end was trimmed by 3 bases and the J gene end by 1 base; junction bases not matched to a gene: 6. This CDR3 has 16 amino acids. Written as DNA, the CDR3 is TGCAGTGCTAGTTCGCGGGGGGGCAGGAACACCGGGGAGCTGTTTTTT. Translation gives CSASSRGGRNTGELFF.

The genes are TRBV10-3 and TRBJ1-1; a weak D match, TRBD1 (6 bases). Trimming took off 8 bases at V and 4 bases at J, with 8 bases between the two ends. CDR1 and CDR2 (germline): ENHRY, SYGVKD. The CDR3 has 11 residues. CDR3 in amino acids: CAIAGATEAFF. The CDR3 DNA sequence: TGTGCCATCGCAGGGGCCACTGAAGCTTTCTTT.

This clonotype appeared many times. The CDR3 DNA is TGTGCCAGCAGTCCCAGGGACCACAATGAGCAGTTCTTC. It is translated as CASSPRDHNEQFF. This chain connects TRBV12-3 or TRBV12-4 to TRBJ2-1; D possibly matches TRBD1 or TRBD2 (5 bases each). V was trimmed by 5 bases and J by 5 bases, leaving 10 bases between them. There are 13 residues in the CDR3.

This clonotype has just a few counts. The rearrangement joins TRBV24-1 to TRBJ1-4; 8 nucleotides agree with TRBD1. Germline-derived CDR1 and CDR2 are KGHDR and SFDVKD. With V trimmed by 4 bases and J by 8 bases, 8 bases remained unmatched. The CDR3 is made up of 15 amino acids. The chain's CDR3 is CATSDADRVIEKLFF. The CDR3, as DNA: TGTGCCACCAGTGACGCGGACAGGGTTATCGAAAAACTGTTTTTT.

V gene TRBV7-9 combines with J gene TRBJ2-6; no definite D call. Deletions cut 2 bases from V and 6 bases from J, with 14 bases between. Germline CDR1 reads SEHNR; CDR2 reads FQNEAQ (reference sequence). The CDR3 consists of 16 residues. The CDR3 sequence is CASSLTGAPKANVLTF. The CDR3 nucleotides are TGTGCCAGCAGCTTAACCGGAGCCCCGAAGGCCAACGTCCTGACTTTC.

This rearrangement joins TRBV20-1 to TRBJ1-1; D possibly corresponds to TRBD1 (6 bases). The length of the CDR3 is 19 residues. CDR1 DFQATT and CDR2 SNEGSKA come from the germline V gene (reference sequence). In nucleotides, the CDR3 is TGCAGAGGGGGATCCCAGGTAAAAATTACAACTGTAACACTGAATGGAGCTTTCTTT. Amino acid sequence: CRGGSQVKITTVTLNGAFF.